The sequence of this T cell receptor (beta chain) was determined in a study of tumor and adjacent non-tumor tissue in lung cancer. Study-level background: There were around 11 adenocarcinoma, 2 squamous cell carcinoma and 1 small cell lung cancer cases.

A modified ARM-PCR protocol with three rounds of nested PCR amplified TCRbeta. TCRdb re-called the multiplex PCR reads through MiXCR, storing one row per CDR3 protein. The table includes about 76,000 distinct CDR3 sequences, roughly 70% detected once. The CDR3 consists of 12 residues. The germline gives CDR1 SGHRS, CDR2 YFSETQ. The ends were cut back, 7 bases at V and 6 bases at J, with 10 bases in the middle. This clonotype has just one count. Antigen unknown. A much larger clone differs by one base, so this may be a read error. No cell sorting was done before RNA was extracted from the tissue. Chemotherapy-naive patients with new lung cancer underwent thoracic surgery in China, August–November 2014. Study results and caveats: Tumor TCR diversity, when higher, was linked to shorter survival. In normal lung, the top 100 clones were significantly more dominant than in tumor.

Specimen: lung tumor tissue. The chain carries TRBV5-1 and TRBJ1-4; a weak D match, TRBD1 (5 bases). The TCR comes from a woman in her 70s with non-small cell lung cancer. CDR3 sequence reads: CASSYRHEKLFF. CDR3 nucleotide sequence: TGCGCCAGCTCCTACAGGCATGAAAAACTGTTTTTT.